This T cell receptor beta chain came from a study of OX40 agonist ivuxolimab in advanced cancers. V was clipped by 4 bases and J by 6 bases; unmatched bases: 7. The CDR3 loop spans 17 amino acids. Germline values: CDR1 MDHEN, CDR2 SYDVKM. The method was immunoSEQ multiplex PCR; TCRdb's version includes in-frame clones alone and lacks a portion of them. The sample shows some 60,000 clones, approximately 89% of them seen only once. Broader study findings: On average, a greater number of expanded clones characterised CD8+ T cells relative to CD4+.

With respect to this clone: What it recognizes is unknown.

The sample here was CD4+ or CD8+ T cells sorted from blood, taken in a trial of the OX40 agonist ivuxolimab. The origin of this receptor is an adult with an advanced solid tumor such as melanoma, head and neck, liver or kidney cancer. The V and J genes are TRBV28 and TRBJ2-1, with 15 bases lining up with TRBD2. CDR3 region: CASSSKLGLAGGNEQFF. The CDR3 nucleotides are TGTGCCAGCAGTTCCAAACTGGGACTAGCGGGAGGCAATGAGCAGTTCTTC.